This TCR beta chain was obtained from a study of CD8+ T cells in alopecia areata. Those with alopecia areata gave lesional scalp punch biopsies and peripheral blood. This clone occurred once. This CDR3 is built from 15 residues. V was trimmed by 2 bases and J by 5 bases, leaving 13 bases between them. The germline V gene encodes CDR1 MNHEY and CDR2 SVGAGI. After isolation, RNA underwent reverse transcription to generate cDNA as the sequencing template. TCRdb keeps only in-frame clones here, not all; method: immunoSEQ multiplex PCR. Of 11,000 or so clones in the sample, around 63% were seen once. The chain couples TRBV6-5 to TRBJ2-1; D may be TRBD2 (6 bases). The sequence came from a human donor with alopecia areata. The source material was skin. The CDR3 loop is CASSYVRPGDNEQFF. The CDR3 DNA is TGTGCCAGCAGTTACGTCCGTCCGGGGGACAATGAGCAGTTCTTC.